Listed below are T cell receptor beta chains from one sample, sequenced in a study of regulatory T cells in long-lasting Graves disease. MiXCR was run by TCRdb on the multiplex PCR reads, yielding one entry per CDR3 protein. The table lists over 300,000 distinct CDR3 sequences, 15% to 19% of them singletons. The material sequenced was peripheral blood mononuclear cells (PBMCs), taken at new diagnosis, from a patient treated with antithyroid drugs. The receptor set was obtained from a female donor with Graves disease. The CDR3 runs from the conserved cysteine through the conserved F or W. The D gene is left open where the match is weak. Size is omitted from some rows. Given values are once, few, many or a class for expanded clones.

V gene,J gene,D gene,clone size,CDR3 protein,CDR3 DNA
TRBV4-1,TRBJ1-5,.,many,CASSQVLNQPQHF,TGCGCCAGCAGCCAAGTTCTAAATCAGCCCCAGCATTTT
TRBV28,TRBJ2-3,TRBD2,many,CASSLVPGGSTDTQYF,TGTGCCAGCAGTTTAGTACCGGGCGGGAGTACAGATACGCAGTATTTT
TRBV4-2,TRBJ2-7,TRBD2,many,CASSQVRESSYEQYF,TGTGCCAGCAGCCAAGTGCGGGAGAGCTCCTACGAGCAGTACTTC
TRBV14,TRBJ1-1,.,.,CASSQDWDIEAFF,TGTGCCAGCAGCCAAGATTGGGACATTGAAGCTTTCTTT
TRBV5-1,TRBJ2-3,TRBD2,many,CASSLADTSGGNTQYF,TGCGCCAGCAGCTTGGCCGATACTAGCGGGGGGAATACGCAGTATTTT
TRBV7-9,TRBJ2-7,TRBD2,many,CASSSTSGTLPYEQYF,TGTGCCAGCAGCTCAACTAGCGGGACCTTACCCTACGAGCAGTACTTC
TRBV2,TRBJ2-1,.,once,CASSEPIHRATEQFF,TGTGCCAGCAGCGAGCCCATCCACCGGGCAACTGAGCAGTTCTTC
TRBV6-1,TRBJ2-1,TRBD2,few,CASSVKRGTNNEQFF,TGTGCCAGCAGTGTAAAGCGGGGGACCAACAATGAGCAGTTCTTC
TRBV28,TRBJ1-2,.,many,CASSPDTRGYTF,TGTGCCAGCAGCCCTGACACGCGCGGCTACACCTTC
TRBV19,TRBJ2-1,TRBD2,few,CASSVSGSYYNEQFF,TGTGCCAGTAGTGTTAGCGGGAGTTATTACAATGAGCAGTTCTTC
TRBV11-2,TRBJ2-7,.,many,CASSQGWIYEQYF,TGTGCCAGCAGCCAAGGGTGGATTTACGAGCAGTACTTC
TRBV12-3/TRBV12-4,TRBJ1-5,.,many,CASSPWGDQPQHF,TGTGCCAGCAGTCCCTGGGGGGATCAGCCCCAGCATTTT
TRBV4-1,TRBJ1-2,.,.,CASSQEQVSLNYGYTF,TGCGCCAGCAGCCAAGAGCAGGTTTCCCTTAACTATGGCTACACCTTC
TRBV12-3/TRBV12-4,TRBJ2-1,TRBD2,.,CATLSGGGGLSNEQFF,TGTGCCACCCTTAGCGGGGGGGGGGGCTTGAGTAATGAGCAGTTCTTC
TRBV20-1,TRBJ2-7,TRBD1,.,CSARWDRGYEQYF,TGCAGTGCTAGATGGGACAGGGGATACGAGCAGTACTTC
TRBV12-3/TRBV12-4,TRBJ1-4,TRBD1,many,CASSDRGEGEKLFF,TGTGCCAGCAGTGACAGGGGCGAGGGAGAAAAACTGTTTTTT
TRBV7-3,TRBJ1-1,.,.,CASSQLERPDAFF,TGCGCCAGCAGCCAATTAGAAAGGCCTGATGCTTTCTTT
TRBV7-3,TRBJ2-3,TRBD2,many,CASSLTPPLAGGVDTQYF,TGTGCCAGCAGCTTAACACCCCCGCTAGCGGGGGGGGTAGATACGCAGTATTTT
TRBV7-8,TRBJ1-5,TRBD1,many,CASSLRTGTNQPQHF,TGTGCCAGCAGCCTCCGGACAGGGACTAATCAGCCCCAGCATTTT
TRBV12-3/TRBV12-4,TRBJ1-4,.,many,CASSSGDGPATNEKLFF,TGTGCCAGCAGTTCGGGGGACGGCCCTGCAACTAATGAAAAACTGTTTTTT
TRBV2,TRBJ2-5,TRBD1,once,CARQSGTGVRAQYF,TGTGCCAGACAGTCCGGGACAGGGGTGCGCGCCCAGTACTTC
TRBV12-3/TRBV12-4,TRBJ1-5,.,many,CASSLPVNQPQHF,TGTGCCAGCAGTTTGCCCGTCAATCAGCCCCAGCATTTT
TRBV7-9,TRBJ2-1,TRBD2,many,CASRPNRGPSGRIGEQFF,TGTGCCAGCAGACCGAACAGGGGGCCTAGCGGGAGGATCGGTGAGCAGTTCTTC
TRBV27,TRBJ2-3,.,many,CASSLLWPAYTDTQYF,TGTGCCAGCAGTTTATTGTGGCCCGCATATACAGATACGCAGTATTTT
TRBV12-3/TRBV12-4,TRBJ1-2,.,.,CASSPGAGVRYGYTF,TGTGCCAGCAGTCCTGGGGCAGGGGTTCGCTATGGCTACACCTTC
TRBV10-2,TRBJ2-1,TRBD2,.,CASNLAGGLYNEQFF,TGCGCCAGCAACCTAGCGGGGGGCCTCTACAATGAGCAGTTCTTC
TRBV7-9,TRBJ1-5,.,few,CASSLGVGPLRQPQHF,TGTGCCAGCAGCTTAGGCGTGGGTCCCCTTCGTCAGCCCCAGCATTTT
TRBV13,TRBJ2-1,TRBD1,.,CASSPDRGRYEQFF,TGTGCCAGCAGCCCTGACAGGGGGCGCTATGAGCAGTTCTTC
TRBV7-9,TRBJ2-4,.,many,CASSLREVADIQYF,TGTGCCAGCAGCTTGAGGGAAGTGGCGGACATTCAGTACTTC